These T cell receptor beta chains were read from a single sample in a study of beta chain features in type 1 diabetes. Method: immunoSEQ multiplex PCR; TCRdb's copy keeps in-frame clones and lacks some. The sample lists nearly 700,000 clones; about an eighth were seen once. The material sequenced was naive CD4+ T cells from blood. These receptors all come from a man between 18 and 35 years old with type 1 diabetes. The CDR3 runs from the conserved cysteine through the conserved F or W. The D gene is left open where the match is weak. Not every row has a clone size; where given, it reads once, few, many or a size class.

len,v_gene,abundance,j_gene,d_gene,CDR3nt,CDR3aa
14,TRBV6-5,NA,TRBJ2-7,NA,TGTGCCAGCAGCTACGATTGGGGGGCCTACGAGCAGTACTTC,CASSYDWGAYEQYF
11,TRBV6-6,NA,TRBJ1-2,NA,TGTGCCAGCAGTAACAGCTATGGCTACACCTTC,CASSNSYGYTF
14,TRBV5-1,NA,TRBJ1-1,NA,TGCGCCAGCAGCTTAGGCACTAACCCCACTGAAGCTTTCTTT,CASSLGTNPTEAFF
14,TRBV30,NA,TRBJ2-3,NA,TGTGCCTGGAGTGTAATTTTGGCCCCAAATACGCAGTATTTT,CAWSVILAPNTQYF
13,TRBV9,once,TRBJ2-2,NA,TGTGCCAGCAAGCCAGGCTTGACCGGGGAGCTGTTTTTT,CASKPGLTGELFF
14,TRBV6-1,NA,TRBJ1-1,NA,TGTGCCAGCCTTGCTCAGGCAGTGAACACTGAAGCTTTCTTT,CASLAQAVNTEAFF
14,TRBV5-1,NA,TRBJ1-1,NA,TGCGCCAGCAGCTTGGGTGGGGTCGGGACTGAAGCTTTCTTT,CASSLGGVGTEAFF
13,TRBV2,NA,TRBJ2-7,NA,TGTGCCAGCAACCAGGGGTCAGGGCACGAGCAGTACTTC,CASNQGSGHEQYF
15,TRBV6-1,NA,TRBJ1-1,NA,TGTGCCAGCAGAGCGACGTTACAGGGCAACACTGAAGCTTTCTTT,CASRATLQGNTEAFF
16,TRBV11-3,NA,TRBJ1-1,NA,TGTGCCAGCAGCTTGTTCCCGGGACGGTCGAACACTGAAGCTTTCTTT,CASSLFPGRSNTEAFF
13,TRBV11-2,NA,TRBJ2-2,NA,TGTGCCAGCAGCTTATGGGGCACCGGGGAGCTGTTTTTT,CASSLWGTGELFF
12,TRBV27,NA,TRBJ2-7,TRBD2,TGTGCCAGCAGTCTCGTCGGGGGGGAGCAGTACTTC,CASSLVGGEQYF
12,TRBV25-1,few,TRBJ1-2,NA,TGTGCCAGCAGTGAGGGAAGAACCGGCTACACCTTC,CASSEGRTGYTF
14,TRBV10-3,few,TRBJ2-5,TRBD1,TGTGCCATCAGTGAGTCAGGGGGCCGGGGGACCCAGTACTTC,CAISESGGRGTQYF
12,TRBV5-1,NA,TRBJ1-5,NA,TGCGCCAGCAGCCTTAGAGGTGGGCCCCAGCATTTT,CASSLRGGPQHF
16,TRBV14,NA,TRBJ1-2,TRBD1,TGTGCCAGCAGCCAAGAGGGGATCAGGGGGTCCTATGGCTACACCTTC,CASSQEGIRGSYGYTF
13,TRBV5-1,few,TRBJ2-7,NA,TGCGCCAGCAGTCACCGGGACACCTACGAGCAGTACTTC,CASSHRDTYEQYF
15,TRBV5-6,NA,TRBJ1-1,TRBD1,TGTGCCAGCAGCCATCAGGGACAGGGCGAACGTGAACCTTTCTTT,CASSHQGQGEREPFF
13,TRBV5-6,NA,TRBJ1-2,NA,TGTGCCAGCAGCTTGGCCGACCTATCGGGCTACACCTTC,CASSLADLSGYTF
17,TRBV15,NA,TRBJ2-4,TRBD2,TGTGCCACCAGCAGAGTGCCAGCGGGGGGGCCCAAAAACATTCAGTACTTC,CATSRVPAGGPKNIQYF
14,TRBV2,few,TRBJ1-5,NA,TGTGCCAGCAGTGTGGCAGGGGACAATCAGCCCCAGCATTTT,CASSVAGDNQPQHF
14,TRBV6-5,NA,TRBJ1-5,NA,TGTGCCAGCAGTCGAAGTTATAGCAATCAGCCCCAGCATTTT,CASSRSYSNQPQHF
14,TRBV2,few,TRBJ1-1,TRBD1,TGTGCCAGCATCCACGACAGGGCCGGGACTGAAGCTTTCTTT,CASIHDRAGTEAFF
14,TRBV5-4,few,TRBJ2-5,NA,TGTGCCAGCGGGACCGGGGGACAAGAAGAGACCCAGTACTTC,CASGTGGQEETQYF
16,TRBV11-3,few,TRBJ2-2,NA,TGTGCCAGCAGCCGTCCCCCGGGACTTGGGACCGGGGAGCTGTTTTTT,CASSRPPGLGTGELFF
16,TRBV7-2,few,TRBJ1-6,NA,TGTGCCAGCAGCTCTCGACAGAGCTCCTATAATTCACCCCTCCACTTT,CASSSRQSSYNSPLHF
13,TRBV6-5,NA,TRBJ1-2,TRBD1,TGTGCCAGCTTGAAGCAGGGGGCTGGGGGCTACACCTTC,CASLKQGAGGYTF
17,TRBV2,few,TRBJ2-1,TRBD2,TGTGCCAGCAGTGAAAGGACTAGCGGGGGGGCCTCGAATGAGCAGTTCTTC,CASSERTSGGASNEQFF
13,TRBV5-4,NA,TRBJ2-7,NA,TGTGCCAGCAGCTTGGTTGGGACCTACGAGCAGTACTTC,CASSLVGTYEQYF
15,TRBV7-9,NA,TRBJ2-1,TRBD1,TGTGCCAGCAGCTTAGAAGGGGGCGTTTTGGGATGGCAGTTCTTC,CASSLEGGVLGWQFF
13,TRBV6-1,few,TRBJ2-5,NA,TGTGCCATCTCCGCAGGGAACCAAGAGACCCAGTACTTC,CAISAGNQETQYF
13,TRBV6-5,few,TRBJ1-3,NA,TGTGCCAGCAGGGTAGGCTCTGGAAACACCATATATTTT,CASRVGSGNTIYF
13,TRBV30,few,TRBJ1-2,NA,TGTGCCTGGACAGGGGTAGGTTTTGGTGGCTACACCTTC,CAWTGVGFGGYTF
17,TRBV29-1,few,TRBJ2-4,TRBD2,TGCAGCGTGGGGGGGACCCTGGGTGGTATGGCCAAAAACATTCAGTACTTC,CSVGGTLGGMAKNIQYF
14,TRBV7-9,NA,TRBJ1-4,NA,TGTGCCAGCAGCTCCGGGGACTATAATGTAAAACTGTTTTTT,CASSSGDYNVKLFF
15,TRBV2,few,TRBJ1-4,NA,TGTGCCAGCAGCTACTCCGGGACTCCGCATGAAAAACTGTTTTTT,CASSYSGTPHEKLFF
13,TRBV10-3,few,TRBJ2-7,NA,TGTGCCATCAGTGAGTCGCCCTCGGGAGAGCAGTACTTC,CAISESPSGEQYF
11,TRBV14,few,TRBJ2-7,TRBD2,TGTGCCAGCAGCGCCGGGGGGGAGCAGTACTTC,CASSAGGEQYF
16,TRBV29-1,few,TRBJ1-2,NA,TGCAGCGTTGCCCCCCTCGGGCCGATCGGCGGCTATGGCTACACCTTC,CSVAPLGPIGGYGYTF
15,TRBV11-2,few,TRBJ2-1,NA,TGTGCCAGCAGCTCATACAGGGTCTCCAACAATGAGCAGTTCTTC,CASSSYRVSNNEQFF
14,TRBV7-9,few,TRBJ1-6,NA,TGTGCCAGCAGCTTAGAGGGTTTTGGTTCACCCCTCCACTTT,CASSLEGFGSPLHF
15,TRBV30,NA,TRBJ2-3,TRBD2,TGTGCCTGGAGGAGGGTAGCGGGGACCACAGATACGCAGTATTTT,CAWRRVAGTTDTQYF
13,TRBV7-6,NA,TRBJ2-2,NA,TGTGCCAGCACCTTACAGCTCACCGGGGAGCTGTTTTTT,CASTLQLTGELFF
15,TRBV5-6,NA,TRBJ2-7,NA,TGTGCCAGCATGCCTTTGGGGGCGCGTTTCGACGAGCAGTACTTC,CASMPLGARFDEQYF
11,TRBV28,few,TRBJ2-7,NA,TGTGCCAGCAGTGCCTACTACGAGCAGTACTTC,CASSAYYEQYF
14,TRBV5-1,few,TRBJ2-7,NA,TGCGCCAGCAGCTTGGGGCAGGTGATCTACGAGCAGTACTTC,CASSLGQVIYEQYF
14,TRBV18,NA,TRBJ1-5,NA,TGTGCCAGCTCACCAGGTACAGTCAATCAGCCCCAGCATTTT,CASSPGTVNQPQHF
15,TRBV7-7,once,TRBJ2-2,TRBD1,TGTGCTAGCAGCCAAGGGACAGGGTACACCGGGGAGCTGTTTTTT,CASSQGTGYTGELFF